The 5 T cell receptor beta chains presented below share a single source sample, sequenced in a study of T cells in Graves' hyperthyroidism and ophthalmopathy. RNA transcripts served as the template for amplifying TCR beta CDR3 regions. The TCR CDR3 first-round RT-PCR relied on the HTBI primer set. TCRdb ran MiXCR on the multiplex PCR reads and lists one entry per CDR3 protein. The repertoire includes around 580,000 distinct CDR3 sequences, roughly 46% of them detected once, and around 7.7% sits in the top ten. The sequencing input was peripheral blood or thyroid tissue (not recorded which). The receptors were sampled from a woman between 18 and 29 years old with Graves' hyperthyroidism.

DNA for the CDR3: TGTGCCACCCCTACTGCCGGGAAACTGTTTTTT. Its protein is CATPTAGKLFF. This chain joins TRBV2 and TRBJ1-4; D remains unclear. The CDR3 has 11 residues. V was clipped by 10 bases and J by 11 bases, with 14 bases between them. Germline V gene data show CDR1 as SNHLY and CDR2 as FYNNEI. Full variable domain (rest looked up from reference TRBV2 and TRBJ1-4): EPEVTQTPSHQVTQMGQEVILRCVPISNHLYFYWYRQILGQKVEFLVSFYNNEISEKSEIFDDQFSVERPDGSNFTLKIRSTKLEDSAMYFCATPTAGKLFFGSGTQLSVL.

Concerning this clonotype: This may be a read error: a much more frequent sequence differs by one nucleotide. V gene TRBV7-2 combines with J gene TRBJ2-2, with a tentative D call TRBD2 (6 bases). Germline V gene data show CDR1 as SGHTA and CDR2 as FQGNSA. The CDR3 sequence is 15 residues long. The CDR3 region is CASSPGVESPGGLFF. The CDR3 nucleotides read TGTGCCAGCAGCCCCGGGGTAGAAAGCCCCGGGGGGCTGTTTTTT. Full variable domain (remainder filled in from reference TRBV7-2 and TRBJ2-2): GAGVSQSPSNKVTEKGKDVELRCDPISGHTALYWYRQSLGQGLEFLIYFQGNSAPDKSGLPSDRFSAERTGGSVSTLTIQRTQQEDSAVYLCASSPGVESPGGLFFGEGSRLTVL.

The J gene is TRBJ1-1, the V gene TRBV15, with 8 bases fitting TRBD1. Looked up from germline, CDR1 is LNHNV and CDR2 is YYDKDF (reference sequence). J lost 12 bases, V lost 4 bases, and 13 bases had no gene match. The CDR3 spans 14 residues. The CDR3 sequence is CATSTSSGTGETFF. CDR3 sequence (DNA): TGTGCCACCAGCACCTCTAGCGGGACAGGCGAGACTTTCTTT.

The chain has TRBV29-1 and TRBJ1-2; D call uncertain. This CDR3 has 11 amino acids. The germline V gene encodes CDR1 SQVTM and CDR2 ANQGSEA. The CDR3 DNA follows: TGCAAGTTGCACGGCGCTGCTGGCTACACCTTC. Amino acid sequence: CKLHGAAGYTF. Supplemented by reference TRBV29-1 and TRBJ1-2, the full variable domain reads SAVISQKPSRDICQRGTSLTIQCQVDSQVTMMFWYRQQPGQSLTLIATANQGSEATYESGFVIDKFPISRPNLTFSTLTVSNMSPEDSSIYLCKLHGAAGYTFGSGTRLTVV.

This clonotype was recorded at least ten times. The CDR3 region is CASSIVRTGYTEAFF. CDR3 sequence (DNA): TGTGCCAGTAGTATAGTTCGGACGGGCTACACTGAAGCTTTCTTT. The V and J genes are TRBV19 and TRBJ1-1; D uncertain. Germline CDR1 reads LNHDA; CDR2 reads SQIVND (reference sequence). V lost 1 base, J lost 3 bases, and 12 bases lay in between. The CDR3 contains 15 residues.